One sample yielded the 18 T cell receptor beta chains listed below, sequenced in a study of OX40 agonist ivuxolimab in advanced cancers. Sequencing was performed with immunoSEQ multiplex PCR; in TCRdb, only in-frame clones are kept and a portion is missing. There are more than 60,000 clones in the sample; roughly 93% occur only once, and around 19% lies in the top ten. Here the sequenced sample was CD4+ or CD8+ T cells sorted from blood, taken in a trial of the OX40 agonist ivuxolimab. The receptors originated from an adult with an advanced solid tumor such as melanoma, head and neck, liver or kidney cancer.

This clone was detected once. The CDR3 DNA follows: TGTGCCAGCAGCTATGACTACGAGCAGTACTTC. It is translated as CASSYDYEQYF. V is TRBV5-6 and J is TRBJ2-7; no clear D gene. Deletions cut 3 bases from V and 3 bases from J, with 4 bases between. Germline lookup yields CDR1 SGHDT and CDR2 YYEEEE. There are 11 residues in the CDR3.

The rearrangement links TRBV20-1 to TRBJ2-7; no clear D. The germline V and J ends were trimmed by 3 bases and 3 bases, with 6 bases remaining between them. The CDR3 covers 11 residues. The germline V gene has CDR1 DFQATT and CDR2 SNEGSKA (reference sequence). This CDR3 is CSASFSYEQYF. CDR3 bases: TGCAGTGCTAGCTTTAGCTACGAGCAGTACTTC.

This chain connects TRBV5-1 to TRBJ2-5, with a weak D call TRBD1 (6 bases). V lost 4 bases and J lost 0, with 16 bases in between. The CDR3 covers 16 residues. CDR1 is SGHRS, CDR2 YFSETQ, per germline. DNA of the CDR3: TGCGCCAGCAGCGGCACCGACAGGACGCACCAAGAGACCCAGTACTTC. Translated: CASSGTDRTHQETQYF. Full variable domain (outside the CDR3, taken from reference TRBV5-1 and TRBJ2-5): KAGVTQTPRYLIKTRGQQVTLSCSPISGHRSVSWYQQTPGQGLQFLFEYFSETQRNKGNFPGRFSGRQFSNSRSEMNVSTLELGDSALYLCASSGTDRTHQETQYFGPGTRLLVL.

This sequence joins TRBV27 and TRBJ2-1; 7 nucleotides match TRBD2. V shed 3 bases and J 10 bases; nucleotides not matched to a gene: 15. CDR3 size: 16 residues. The germline gives CDR1 MNHEY, CDR2 SMNVEV (reference sequence). The CDR3 sequence is CASSFGLRAGAGEQFF. CDR3 coding DNA: TGTGCCAGCAGTTTCGGCCTGCGGGCGGGAGCTGGGGAGCAGTTCTTC.

This chain uses TRBV28 with TRBJ2-4, with D perhaps assigned TRBD1 or TRBD2 (5 bases each). The length of the CDR3 is 16 residues. Trimming took 6 bases from V and 0 from J, leaving 15 bases between them. CDR1 is MDHEN and CDR2 is SYDVKM in the germline V gene. CDR3 sequence: CASSPTLGGAKNIQYF. CDR3 DNA sequence: TGTGCCAGCAGCCCCACCCTTGGGGGAGCCAAAAACATTCAGTACTTC.

This sequence joins TRBV4-3 and TRBJ2-1, with a possible D match to TRBD1 (6 bases). Germline CDR1 LGHNA, CDR2 YSLEER. The CDR3 runs 13 residues. The V gene lost 3 bases and the J gene lost 6 bases, with 9 bases spanning the gap. The CDR3 is CASSQGHRNEQFF. The CDR3 nucleotides read TGCGCCAGCAGCCAGGGACACCGCAATGAGCAGTTCTTC.

The chain joins TRBV28 to TRBJ1-5, with TRBD1 matching over 7 bases. The CDR3 runs to 15 residues. Looked up from germline, CDR1 is MDHEN and CDR2 is SYDVKM. The ends lost 3 bases at V and 7 bases at J; junction bases unmatched: 9. The CDR3 spells CASSLRQGRYQPQHF. CDR3 nucleotide sequence: TGTGCCAGCAGTTTGCGACAGGGAAGGTACCAGCCCCAGCATTTT.

The genes are TRBV6-1 and TRBJ1-2; 7 bases line up with TRBD1. Germline-derived CDR1 and CDR2 are MNHNS and SASEGT. The length of the CDR3 is 16 residues. The J segment lost 1 base and the V segment lost 0 bases, leaving 5 bases of the junction unmatched. CDR3 protein: CASSEALTGFNYGYTF. DNA for the CDR3: TGTGCCAGCAGTGAAGCGTTGACAGGGTTTAACTATGGCTACACCTTC.

This sequence joins TRBV11-2 and TRBJ2-7; the D is unclear. The CDR3 is 15 amino acids. V lost 0 bases and J lost 5, with 14 bases in between. Germline assignment: CDR1 SGHAT and CDR2 FQNNGV. CDR3 nucleotides: TGTGCCAGCAGCTTAGATCCGGTTAGGGTCAACGAGCAGTACTTC. Protein: CASSLDPVRVNEQYF.

The chain joins TRBV27 to TRBJ2-5; 9 nucleotides line up with TRBD1. V trimming: 0 bases; J trimming: 2 bases; junction bases outside the gene matches: 1. This CDR3 has 15 residues. Germline V gene sequence: CDR1 MNHEY, CDR2 SMNVEV (reference sequence). The CDR3 DNA sequence: TGTGCCAGCAGTTTATCGGACAGGGGTCAAGAGACCCAGTACTTC. Residues: CASSLSDRGQETQYF.

This clone was detected once. The gene calls are TRBV5-5 and TRBJ2-2; the match to TRBD1 covers 10 bases. This CDR3 is 15 amino acids long. Germline values: CDR1 SGHKS, CDR2 YYEKEE (reference sequence). With 3 bases clipped from V and 7 bases from J, the junction kept 6 bases outside the gene matches. In DNA form, the CDR3 reads TGTGCCAGCAGCTGGCGACAGGGGGCCGGCGGGGAGCTGTTTTTT. Translated: CASSWRQGAGGELFF. Full variable domain (remainder filled in from reference TRBV5-5 and TRBJ2-2): DAGVTQSPTHLIKTRGQQVTLRCSPISGHKSVSWYQQVLGQGPQFIFQYYEKEERGRGNFPDRFSARQFPNYSSELNVNALLLGDSALYLCASSWRQGAGGELFFGEGSRLTVL.

This rearrangement joins TRBV11-1 to TRBJ1-1, with 10 nucleotides matching TRBD1. Trimming removed 2 bases from V and 8 bases from J; junction bases left unmatched: 8. Germline lookup yields CDR1 SGHAT and CDR2 FQDESV (reference sequence). The CDR3 spans 15 residues. CDR3 protein: CASSLSRTGGREAFF. CDR3 in DNA: TGTGCCAGCAGCTTATCCCGGACAGGGGGGAGAGAAGCTTTCTTT. The full variable domain, in which reference TRBV11-1 and TRBJ1-1 provide the parts outside the CDR3, is EAEVAQSPRYKITEKSQAVAFWCDPISGHATLYWYRQILGQGPELLVQFQDESVVDDSQLPKDRFSAERLKGVDSTLKIQPAELGDSAMYLCASSLSRTGGREAFFGQGTRLTVV.

V and J are TRBV9 and TRBJ2-7, with D maybe TRBD2 (5 bases). The germline V gene encodes CDR1 SGDLS and CDR2 YYNGEE. Trimming shortened V by 0 bases and J by 5 bases, and 12 bases separated the two germline ends. The CDR3 totals 14 residues. The CDR3 protein is CASSVEGVSDEQYF. The CDR3 DNA reads as TGTGCCAGCAGCGTAGAGGGTGTTAGCGACGAGCAGTACTTC.

The chain is built from TRBV7-3 and TRBJ2-7; TRBD2 agrees at 10 bases. CDR1 is SGHTA and CDR2 is FQGTGA in the germline V gene. There are 15 residues in the CDR3. The V segment lost 2 bases and the J segment 4 bases; nucleotides outside the gene matches: 5. The CDR3 coding sequence is TGTGCCAGCAGCTTATTAGCGGGAGGCCTATACGAGCAGTACTTC. It yields the protein CASSLLAGGLYEQYF.

Comment on this clone: An end of the junction differs from the germline gene, which may be a read error. V is TRBV5-5 and J is TRBJ1-5, with a possible D match to TRBD1 (6 bases). The germline V gene encodes CDR1 SGHKS and CDR2 YYEKEE (reference sequence). The CDR3 sequence is 14 residues long. CDR3 region: CASSLGGGNQPQHF. For the CDR3, the DNA is TGTGCCAGCAGTTTGGGGGGCGGGAATCAGCCCCAGCATTTT.

The rearrangement links TRBV2 to TRBJ2-7; D is unresolved. The CDR3 spans 11 residues. With 4 bases removed from V and 0 bases from J, the gap between germline ends came to 1 base. Germline V CDR1 and CDR2: SNHLY, FYNNEI. CDR3 region: CASSASYEQYF. The CDR3 DNA reads as TGTGCCAGCAGTGCCTCCTACGAGCAGTACTTC.

The V call is TRBV4-3, the J call TRBJ2-1; 7 bases agree with TRBD2. The CDR3 has 15 amino acids. V dropped 4 bases and J dropped 0; count of bases not matched to a gene: 3. Per the germline V gene, CDR1 is LGHNA and CDR2 is YSLEER. The CDR3 protein is CASSLGGSSYNEQFF. CDR3 bases: TGCGCCAGCAGCCTTGGCGGGAGCTCCTACAATGAGCAGTTCTTC.

V is TRBV11-1 and J is TRBJ2-1; the match to TRBD2 covers 10 bases. Germline V gives CDR1 SGHAT, CDR2 FQDESV (reference sequence). This CDR3 is 15 amino acids long. The ends lost 5 bases at V and 3 bases at J; junction bases unmatched: 4. This CDR3 is CASSPWTSGYNEQFF. In DNA form, the CDR3 reads TGTGCCAGCAGCCCGTGGACTAGCGGCTACAATGAGCAGTTCTTC.